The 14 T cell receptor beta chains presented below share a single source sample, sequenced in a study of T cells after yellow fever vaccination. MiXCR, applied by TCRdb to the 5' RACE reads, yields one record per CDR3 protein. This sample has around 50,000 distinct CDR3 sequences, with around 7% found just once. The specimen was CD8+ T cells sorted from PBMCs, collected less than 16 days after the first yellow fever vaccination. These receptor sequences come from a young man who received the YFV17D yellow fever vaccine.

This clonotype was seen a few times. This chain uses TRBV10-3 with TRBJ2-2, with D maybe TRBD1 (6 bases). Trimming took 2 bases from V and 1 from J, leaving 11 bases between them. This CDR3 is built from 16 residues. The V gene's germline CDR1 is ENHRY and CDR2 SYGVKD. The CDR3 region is CAISETVTGNTGELFF. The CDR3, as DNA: TGTGCCATCAGTGAGACCGTGACAGGGAACACCGGGGAGCTGTTTTTT.

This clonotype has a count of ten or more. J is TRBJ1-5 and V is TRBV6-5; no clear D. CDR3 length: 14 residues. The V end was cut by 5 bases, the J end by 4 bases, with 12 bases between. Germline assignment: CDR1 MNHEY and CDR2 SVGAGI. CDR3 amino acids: CASSRREGNQPQHF. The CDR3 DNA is TGTGCCAGCAGTAGGAGGGAAGGGAATCAGCCCCAGCATTTT.

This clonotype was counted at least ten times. CDR3 in amino acids: CASSTGTVSTDTQYF. The CDR3 DNA follows: TGTGCCAGCAGTACCGGGACGGTTAGCACAGATACGCAGTATTTT. The chain combines TRBV12-3 or TRBV12-4 with TRBJ2-3; tentatively, D is TRBD1 or TRBD2 (5 bases each). The CDR3 totals 15 residues. Deletions cut 5 bases from V and 0 bases from J, with 12 bases between.

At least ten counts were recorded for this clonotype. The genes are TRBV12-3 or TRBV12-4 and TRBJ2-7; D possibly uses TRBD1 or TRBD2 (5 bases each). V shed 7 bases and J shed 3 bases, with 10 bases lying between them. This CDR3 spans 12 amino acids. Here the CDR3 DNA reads TGTGCCAGCACCGGGGACGGCTACGAGCAGTACTTC. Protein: CASTGDGYEQYF.

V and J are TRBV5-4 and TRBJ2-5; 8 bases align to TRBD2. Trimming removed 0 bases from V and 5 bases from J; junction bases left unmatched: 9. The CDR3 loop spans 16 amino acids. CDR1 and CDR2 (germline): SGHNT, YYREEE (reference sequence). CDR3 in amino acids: CASSLAALRGVETQYF. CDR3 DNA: TGTGCCAGCAGCTTGGCCGCCCTGCGGGGGGTTGAGACCCAGTACTTC. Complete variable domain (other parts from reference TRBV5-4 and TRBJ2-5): ETGVTQSPTHLIKTRGQQVTLRCSSQSGHNTVSWYQQALGQGPQFIFQYYREEENGRGNFPPRFSGLQFPNYSSELNVNALELDDSALYLCASSLAALRGVETQYFGPGTRLLVL.

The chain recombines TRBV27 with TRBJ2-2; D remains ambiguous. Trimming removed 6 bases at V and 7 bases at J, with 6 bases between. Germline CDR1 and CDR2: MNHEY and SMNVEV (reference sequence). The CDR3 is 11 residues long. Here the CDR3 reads CASSQSGELFF. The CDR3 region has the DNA TGTGCCAGCAGCCAGAGCGGGGAGCTGTTTTTT.

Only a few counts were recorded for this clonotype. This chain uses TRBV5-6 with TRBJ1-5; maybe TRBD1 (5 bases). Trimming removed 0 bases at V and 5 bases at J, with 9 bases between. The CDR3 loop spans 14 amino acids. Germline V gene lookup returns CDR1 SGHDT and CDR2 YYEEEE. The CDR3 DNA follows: TGTGCCAGCAGCTTGGGTCAGGGTTATCAGCCCCAGCATTTT. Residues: CASSLGQGYQPQHF.

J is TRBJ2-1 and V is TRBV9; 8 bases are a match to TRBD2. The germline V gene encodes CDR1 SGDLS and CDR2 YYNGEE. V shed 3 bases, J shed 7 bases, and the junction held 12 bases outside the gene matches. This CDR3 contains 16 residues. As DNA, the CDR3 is TGTGCCAGCAGCGCCCAAGACGGGGGGGCGTATAATGAGCAGTTCTTC. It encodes CASSAQDGGAYNEQFF.

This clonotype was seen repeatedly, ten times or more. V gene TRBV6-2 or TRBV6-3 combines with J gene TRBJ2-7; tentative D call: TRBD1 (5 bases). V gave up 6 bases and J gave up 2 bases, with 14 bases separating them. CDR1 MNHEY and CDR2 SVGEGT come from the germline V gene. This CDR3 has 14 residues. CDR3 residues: CASSPTPTAYEQYF. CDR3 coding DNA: TGTGCCAGCAGCCCCACCCCGACAGCCTACGAGCAGTACTTC.

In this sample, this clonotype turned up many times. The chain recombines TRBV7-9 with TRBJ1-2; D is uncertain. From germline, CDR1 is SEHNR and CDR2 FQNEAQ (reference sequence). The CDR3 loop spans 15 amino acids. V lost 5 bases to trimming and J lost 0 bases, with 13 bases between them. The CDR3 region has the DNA TGTGCCAGCAGCACCTGGACGGATTCTAACTATGGCTACACCTTC. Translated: CASSTWTDSNYGYTF.

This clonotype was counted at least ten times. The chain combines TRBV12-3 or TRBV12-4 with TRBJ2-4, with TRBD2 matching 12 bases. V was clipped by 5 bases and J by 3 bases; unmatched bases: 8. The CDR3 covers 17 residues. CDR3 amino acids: CASSTLAGGLGKNIQYF. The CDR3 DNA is TGTGCCAGCAGTACGCTAGCGGGGGGGCTTGGCAAAAACATTCAGTACTTC.

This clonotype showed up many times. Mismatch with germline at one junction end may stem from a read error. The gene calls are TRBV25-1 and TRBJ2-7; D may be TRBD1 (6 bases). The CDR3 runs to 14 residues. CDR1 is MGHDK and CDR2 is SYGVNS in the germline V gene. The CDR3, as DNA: TGTGCCAGCAGTGATGGGGACACCTCCCCTACGAAAATCTTC. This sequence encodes CASSDGDTSPTKIF.

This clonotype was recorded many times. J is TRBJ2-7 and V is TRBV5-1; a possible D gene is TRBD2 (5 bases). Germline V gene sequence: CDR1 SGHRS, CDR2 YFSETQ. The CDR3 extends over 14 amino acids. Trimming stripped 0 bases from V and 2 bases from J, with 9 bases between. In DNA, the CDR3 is TGCGCCAGCAGCTTGGGAGGGTTCCCCTACGAGCAGTACTTC. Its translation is CASSLGGFPYEQYF. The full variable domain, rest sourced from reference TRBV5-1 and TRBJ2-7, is KAGVTQTPRYLIKTRGQQVTLSCSPISGHRSVSWYQQTPGQGLQFLFEYFSETQRNKGNFPGRFSGRQFSNSRSEMNVSTLELGDSALYLCASSLGGFPYEQYFGPGTRLTVT.

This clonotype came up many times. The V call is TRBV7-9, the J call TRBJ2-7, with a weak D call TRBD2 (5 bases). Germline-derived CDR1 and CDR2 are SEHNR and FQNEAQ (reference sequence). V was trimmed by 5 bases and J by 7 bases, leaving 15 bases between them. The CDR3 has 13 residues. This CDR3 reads CASSGGISGEQYV. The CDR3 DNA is TGTGCCAGCAGCGGCGGAATATCGGGAGAGCAGTACGTC.